This is a list of T cell receptor beta chains from one sample in a study of blood T cells in healthy people across ages. MiXCR was run by TCRdb on the 5' RACE reads, yielding one entry per CDR3 protein. The sample lists around 710,000 distinct CDR3 sequences, roughly two fifths occurring once. The sample taken for sequencing was blood. Receptors were obtained from a woman between 55 and 75 years old in good health. The CDR3 runs from the conserved cysteine through the conserved F or W. The D gene is left open where the match is weak. Size tells how often a clone was seen (once, few, many) or the class of an expanded clone, and some rows leave it out.

V	J	size	D	DNA	CDR3
TRBV20-1	TRBJ2-3	-	TRBD2	TGCAGTGCTAGAGCACCGGGAGGAACCACAGATACGCAGTATTTT	CSARAPGGTTDTQYF
TRBV7-2	TRBJ2-5	-	TRBD2	TGTGCCAGCAGCCTAAGGCCTAGCGGGGGAGAAGGGACCCAGTACTTC	CASSLRPSGGEGTQYF
TRBV20-1	TRBJ2-7	-	TRBD1	TGCAGTGCTCCGGACAGGGGAGCATCCTACGAGCAGTACTTC	CSAPDRGASYEQYF
TRBV6-2/TRBV6-3	TRBJ2-2	few	-	TGTGCCAGCAGTTACAGGGACACCGGGGAGCTGTTTTTT	CASSYRDTGELFF
TRBV5-1	TRBJ1-2	-	-	TGCGCCAGCAGCTTATACTTGGGAAATGGCTACACCTTC	CASSLYLGNGYTF
TRBV20-1	TRBJ2-6	-	-	TGCAGTGTCGGGCCTCCTGGGGCCAACGTCCTGACTTTC	CSVGPPGANVLTF
TRBV19	TRBJ2-1	-	TRBD2	TGTGCCAGTAGTATGACTAGCGGGAGTTATGATGAGCAGTTCTTC	CASSMTSGSYDEQFF
TRBV6-1	TRBJ2-7	-	-	TGTGCCAGCACCCAAACTAAGAGGAGCTCCTACGAGCAGTACTTC	CASTQTKRSSYEQYF
TRBV20-1	TRBJ1-1	-	-	TGCAGTGCTAGGGCCCCAGGGTCCACTGAAGCTTTCTTT	CSARAPGSTEAFF
TRBV7-3	TRBJ2-3	many	TRBD2	TGTGCCAGCAGCTTACTAGCGGGCACAGATACGCAGTATTTT	CASSLLAGTDTQYF
TRBV7-2	TRBJ2-7	-	-	TGTGCCAGCAGCTTACGGGGGATGGCCCCCCACGAGCAGTACTTC	CASSLRGMAPHEQYF
TRBV18	TRBJ2-5	few	-	TGTGCCAGCTCACCAACCAGGGGGGGAGAGACCCAGTACTTC	CASSPTRGGETQYF
TRBV5-8	TRBJ2-7	few	-	TGTGCCAGCAGCTTCCCGGTCGGCGAGCAGTACTTC	CASSFPVGEQYF
TRBV20-1	TRBJ2-7	-	TRBD2	TGCAGTGCTAACTGGGCTAGCGGGATGCTCGAGCAGTACTTC	CSANWASGMLEQYF
TRBV6-2/TRBV6-3	TRBJ2-3	few	TRBD1	TGTGCCAGCAGTTACGGACAGGTTGACGCAGATACGCAGTATTTT	CASSYGQVDADTQYF
TRBV29-1	TRBJ2-7	-	TRBD1	TGCAGCGTTGAAGGGGGGGACAGGGTGAAGGACAATGAGCAGTACTTC	CSVEGGDRVKDNEQYF
TRBV3-1	TRBJ2-1	-	TRBD2	TGTGCCAACAGCCCAAGCGGGAGCTCCTACAATGAGCAGTTCTTC	CANSPSGSSYNEQFF
TRBV9	TRBJ2-3	-	-	TGTGCCAGCAGCGTAGTTCCAGATACGCAGTATTTT	CASSVVPDTQYF
TRBV6-2/TRBV6-3	TRBJ2-1	-	TRBD2	TGTGCCAGCAGTTACTCTGTAGCGGGGGGGCTGACCTACAATGAGCAGTTCTTC	CASSYSVAGGLTYNEQFF
TRBV28	TRBJ2-1	-	TRBD2	TGTGCCAGCAGTTTAGAGACCAGCGGGAAAACCAATGAGCAGTTCTTC	CASSLETSGKTNEQFF
TRBV7-2	TRBJ1-2	few	-	TGTGCCAGCAGCTCGGAGGGCGCGCGCGTTGGCTACACCTTC	CASSSEGARVGYTF
TRBV6-2/TRBV6-3	TRBJ2-5	-	TRBD2	TGTGCCAGCAGTCCGGTTACTAGCGGGGTCGGGACCCAGTACTTC	CASSPVTSGVGTQYF
TRBV4-3	TRBJ1-4	-	-	TGCGCCAGCAGCCAAGGACAGTCTTATGATGAAAAACTGTTTTTT	CASSQGQSYDEKLFF
TRBV7-6	TRBJ2-1	-	TRBD2	TGTGCCAGCAGCTTATCCCAAGGACTAGCGGGAGATGAGCAGTTCTTC	CASSLSQGLAGDEQFF
TRBV7-3	TRBJ2-5	-	-	TGTGCCAGCAGCCCAACGAGCCCACAAGAGACCCAGTACTTC	CASSPTSPQETQYF